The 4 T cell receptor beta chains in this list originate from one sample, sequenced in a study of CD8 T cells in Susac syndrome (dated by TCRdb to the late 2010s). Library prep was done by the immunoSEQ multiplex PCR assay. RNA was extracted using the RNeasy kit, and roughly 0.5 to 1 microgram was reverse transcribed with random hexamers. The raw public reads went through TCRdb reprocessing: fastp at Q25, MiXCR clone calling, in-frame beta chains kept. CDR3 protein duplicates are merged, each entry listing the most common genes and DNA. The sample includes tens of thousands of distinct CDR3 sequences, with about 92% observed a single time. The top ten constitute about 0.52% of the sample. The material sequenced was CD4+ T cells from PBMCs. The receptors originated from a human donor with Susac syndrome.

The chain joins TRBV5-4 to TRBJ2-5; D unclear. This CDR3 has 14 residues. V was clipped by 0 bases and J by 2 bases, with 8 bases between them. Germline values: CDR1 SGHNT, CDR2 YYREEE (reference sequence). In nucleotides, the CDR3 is TGTGCCAGCAGCTTGGAGGTGGCTCAAGAGACCCAGTACTTC. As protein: CASSLEVAQETQYF.

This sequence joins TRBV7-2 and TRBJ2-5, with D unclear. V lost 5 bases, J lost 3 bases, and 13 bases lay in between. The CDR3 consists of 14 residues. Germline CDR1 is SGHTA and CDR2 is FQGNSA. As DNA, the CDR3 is TGTGCCAGCAGCCACCGCGGAAGAGAAGAGACCCAGTACTTC. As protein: CASSHRGREETQYF.

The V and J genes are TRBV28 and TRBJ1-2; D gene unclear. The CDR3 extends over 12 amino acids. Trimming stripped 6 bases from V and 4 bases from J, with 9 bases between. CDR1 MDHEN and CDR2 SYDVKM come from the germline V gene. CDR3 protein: CASSPSSYGYTF. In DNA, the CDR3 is TGTGCCAGCAGCCCTTCCTCCTATGGCTACACCTTC.

CDR3 loop: CASSLVRDGIWGPNEQYF. DNA of the CDR3: TGCGCCAGCAGCTTGGTCAGGGATGGGATATGGGGCCCTAACGAGCAGTACTTC. The chain recombines TRBV5-1 with TRBJ2-7, with D perhaps TRBD1 (5 bases). This CDR3 is built from 18 residues. The V and J ends lost 0 bases and 5 bases respectively, with 24 bases between them. Per germline, CDR1 SGHRS and CDR2 YFSETQ.